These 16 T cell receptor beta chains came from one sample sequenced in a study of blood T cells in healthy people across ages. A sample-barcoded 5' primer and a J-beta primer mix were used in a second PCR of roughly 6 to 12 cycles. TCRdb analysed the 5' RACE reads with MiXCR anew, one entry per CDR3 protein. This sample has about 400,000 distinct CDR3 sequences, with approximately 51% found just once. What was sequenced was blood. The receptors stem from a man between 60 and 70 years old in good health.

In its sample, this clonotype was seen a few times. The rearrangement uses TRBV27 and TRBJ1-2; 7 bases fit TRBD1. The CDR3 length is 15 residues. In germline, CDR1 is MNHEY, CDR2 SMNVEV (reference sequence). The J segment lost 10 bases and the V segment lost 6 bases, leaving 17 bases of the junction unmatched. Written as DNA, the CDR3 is TGTGCCAGCAGGGTGGGCGGGACAGCGCAAGGGCCCTACACCTTC. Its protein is CASRVGGTAQGPYTF.

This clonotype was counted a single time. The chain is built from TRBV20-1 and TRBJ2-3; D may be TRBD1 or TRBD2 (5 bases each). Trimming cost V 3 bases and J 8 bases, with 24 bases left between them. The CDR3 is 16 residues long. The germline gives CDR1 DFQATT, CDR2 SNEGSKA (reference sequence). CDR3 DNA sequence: TGCAGTGCTAGGCCTTTTACGGAGGTTAGGCAGGGTACGCAGTATTTT. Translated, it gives CSARPFTEVRQGTQYF.

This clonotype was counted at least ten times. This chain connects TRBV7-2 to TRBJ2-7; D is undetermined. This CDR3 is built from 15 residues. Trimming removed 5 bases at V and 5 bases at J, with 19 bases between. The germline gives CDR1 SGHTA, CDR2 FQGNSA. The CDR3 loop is CASSLRARRSDEQYF. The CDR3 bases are TGTGCCAGCAGCCTCCGTGCTAGGCGGTCTGACGAGCAGTACTTC.

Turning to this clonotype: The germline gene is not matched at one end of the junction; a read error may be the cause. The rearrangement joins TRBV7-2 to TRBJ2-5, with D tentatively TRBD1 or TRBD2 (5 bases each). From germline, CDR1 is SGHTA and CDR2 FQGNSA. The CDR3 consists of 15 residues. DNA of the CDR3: TGTGCCGGCAGCTTGGCGCCCGGGGCTGGAGAGACCCAGTACTTC. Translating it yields CAGSLAPGAGETQYF.

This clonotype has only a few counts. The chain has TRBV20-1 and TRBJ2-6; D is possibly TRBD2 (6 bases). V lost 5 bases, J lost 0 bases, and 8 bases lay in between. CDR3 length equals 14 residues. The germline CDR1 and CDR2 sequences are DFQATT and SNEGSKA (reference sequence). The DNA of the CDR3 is TGCAGTGCTTTTAGCGGCTCTGGGGCCAACGTCCTGACTTTC. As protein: CSAFSGSGANVLTF.

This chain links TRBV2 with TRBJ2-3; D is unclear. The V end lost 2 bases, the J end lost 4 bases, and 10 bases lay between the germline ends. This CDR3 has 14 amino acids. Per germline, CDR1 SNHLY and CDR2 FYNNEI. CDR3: CASSESGVPDTQYF. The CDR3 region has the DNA TGTGCCAGCAGTGAAAGTGGAGTTCCAGATACGCAGTATTTT. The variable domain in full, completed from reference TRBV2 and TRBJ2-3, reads EPEVTQTPSHQVTQMGQEVILRCVPISNHLYFYWYRQILGQKVEFLVSFYNNEISEKSEIFDDQFSVERPDGSNFTLKIRSTKLEDSAMYFCASSESGVPDTQYFGPGTRLTVL.

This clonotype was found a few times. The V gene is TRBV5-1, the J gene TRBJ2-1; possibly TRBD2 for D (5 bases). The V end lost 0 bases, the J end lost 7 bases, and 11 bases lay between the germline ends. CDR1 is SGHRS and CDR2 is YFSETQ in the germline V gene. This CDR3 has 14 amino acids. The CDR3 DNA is TGCGCCAGCAGCTTGGATACCCCGGGGAATGAGCAGTTCTTC. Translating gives CASSLDTPGNEQFF.

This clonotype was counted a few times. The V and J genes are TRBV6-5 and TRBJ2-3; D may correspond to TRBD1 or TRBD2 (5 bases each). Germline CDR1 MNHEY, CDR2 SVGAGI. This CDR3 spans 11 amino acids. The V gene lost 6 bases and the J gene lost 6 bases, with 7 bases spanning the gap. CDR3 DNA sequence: TGTGCCAGCAGATGGGGGGATACGCAGTATTTT. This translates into CASRWGDTQYF.

The chain's CDR3 is CASSLESLEWLGFF. The DNA of the CDR3 is TGTGCCAGCAGTTTAGAGTCGCTTGAGTGGTTAGGTTTCTTT. V usage is TRBV12-3 or TRBV12-4 and J usage is TRBJ1-1; D is unresolved. V lost 1 base to trimming and J lost 13 bases, with 19 bases between them. This CDR3 comprises 14 residues.

The CDR3: CASSAQTGETQYF. In nucleotides, the CDR3 is TGTGCCAGCAGTGCCCAAACTGGAGAGACCCAGTACTTC. This rearrangement joins TRBV6-2 or TRBV6-3 to TRBJ2-7; D gene unclear. The DNA end lines up better with TRBJ2-5; the J call may be wrong. The CDR3 runs to 13 residues. Germline V gene sequence: CDR1 MNHEY, CDR2 SVGEGT.

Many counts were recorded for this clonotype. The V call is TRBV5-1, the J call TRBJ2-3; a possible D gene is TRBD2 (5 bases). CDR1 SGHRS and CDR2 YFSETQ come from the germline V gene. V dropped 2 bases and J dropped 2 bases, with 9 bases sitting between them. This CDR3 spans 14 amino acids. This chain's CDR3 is CASSLGGLTDTQYF. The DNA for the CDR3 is TGCGCCAGCAGCTTAGGAGGCCTCACAGATACGCAGTATTTT.

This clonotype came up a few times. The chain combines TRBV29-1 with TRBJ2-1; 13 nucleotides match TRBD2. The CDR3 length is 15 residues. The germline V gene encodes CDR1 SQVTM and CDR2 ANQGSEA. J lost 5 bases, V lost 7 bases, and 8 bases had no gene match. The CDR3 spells CSALGTSGTHNEQFF. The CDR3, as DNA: TGCAGCGCACTCGGGACTAGCGGGACCCACAATGAGCAGTTCTTC.

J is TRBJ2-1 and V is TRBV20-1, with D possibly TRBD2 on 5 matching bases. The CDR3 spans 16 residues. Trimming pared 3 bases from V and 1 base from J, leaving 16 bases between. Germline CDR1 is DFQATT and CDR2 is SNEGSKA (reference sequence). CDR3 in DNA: TGCAGTGCTAGCGGGGTTCCAGCGGCTTCCTACAATGAGCAGTTCTTC. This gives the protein CSASGVPAASYNEQFF.

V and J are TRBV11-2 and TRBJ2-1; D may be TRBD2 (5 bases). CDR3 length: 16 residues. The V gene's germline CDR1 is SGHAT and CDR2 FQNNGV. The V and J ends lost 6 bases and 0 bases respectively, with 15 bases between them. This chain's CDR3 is CASRFHPGSSYNEQFF. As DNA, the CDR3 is TGTGCCAGCAGATTTCACCCGGGGAGCTCCTACAATGAGCAGTTCTTC.

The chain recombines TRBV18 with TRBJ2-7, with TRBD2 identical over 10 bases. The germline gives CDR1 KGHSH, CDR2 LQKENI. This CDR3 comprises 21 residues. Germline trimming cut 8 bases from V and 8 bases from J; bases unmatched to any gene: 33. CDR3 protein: CASSQVAGLEGLAAQLDKQYF. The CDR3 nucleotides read TGTGCCAGCAGCCAAGTGGCAGGCCTAGAAGGACTAGCGGCCCAATTAGATAAGCAGTACTTC.

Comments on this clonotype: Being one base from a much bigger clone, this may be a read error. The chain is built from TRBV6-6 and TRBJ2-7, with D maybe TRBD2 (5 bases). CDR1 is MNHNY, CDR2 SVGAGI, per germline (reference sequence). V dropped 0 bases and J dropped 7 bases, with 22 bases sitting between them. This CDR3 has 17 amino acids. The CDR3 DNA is TGTGCCAGCAGTTACTCAGCCCCTAGCACCATCTACAATGAGCAGTACTTC. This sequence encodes CASSYSAPSTIYNEQYF.